The source of this T cell receptor beta chain is a study of graft-versus-host responses after intestinal transplantation. At the level of the study: Multivisceral, liver-intestinal, or isolated intestinal grafts went to recipients. Every one of the recipients received anti-thymocyte globulin induction and afterwards took tacrolimus and steroids for roughly three years.

The data were produced by immunoSEQ multiplex PCR, yet TCRdb's version contains in-frame clones alone and is incomplete. The profile shows about 30,000 clones, about 85% of them singletons. Findings and limits, study-wide: Allograft clonal ratios (graft-versus-host to host-versus-graft) were high in patients who had graft-donor T cell macrochimerism.

A note on this clone: Antigen specificity is unknown.

Trimming removed 7 bases from V and 5 bases from J, with 15 bases in between. The CDR3 runs to 13 residues. Germline V gene sequence: CDR1 MDHEN, CDR2 SYDVKM. This clonotype was sampled from a human patient who received an intestinal transplant, so some T cells may come from the graft donor. The input for sequencing was PBMCs, taken approximately 460 days after intestinal transplantation. The chain joins TRBV28 to TRBJ2-7; possibly TRBD2 for D (6 bases). The CDR3 sequence is CASTPRGFHEQYF. The DNA for the CDR3 is TGTGCCAGCACCCCCCGGGGGTTCCACGAGCAGTACTTC. The full variable domain, with the rest looked up from reference TRBV28 and TRBJ2-7, is DVKVTQSSRYLVKRTGEKVFLECVQDMDHENMFWYRQDPGLGLRLIYFSYDVKMKEKGDIPEGYSVSREKKERFSLILESASTNQTSMYLCASTPRGFHEQYFGPGTRLTVT.